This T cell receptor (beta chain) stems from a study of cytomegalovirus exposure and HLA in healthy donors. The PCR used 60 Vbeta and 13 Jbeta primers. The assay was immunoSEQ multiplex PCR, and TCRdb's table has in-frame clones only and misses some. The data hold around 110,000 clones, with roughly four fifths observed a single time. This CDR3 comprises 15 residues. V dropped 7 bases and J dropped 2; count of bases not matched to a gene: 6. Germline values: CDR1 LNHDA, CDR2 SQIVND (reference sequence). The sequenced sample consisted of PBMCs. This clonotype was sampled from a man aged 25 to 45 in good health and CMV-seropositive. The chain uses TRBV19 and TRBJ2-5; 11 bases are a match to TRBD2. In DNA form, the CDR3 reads TGTGCCAGTACCGCGGTAGCGGGGGGGCAAGAGACCCAGTACTTC. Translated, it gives CASTAVAGGQETQYF.